The rows below give T cell receptor beta chains drawn from one sample of a study of long-term antiretroviral therapy in people with HIV. Here immunoSEQ multiplex PCR was the method, and the copy in TCRdb shows in-frame clones only, minus some. The sample lists tens of thousands of clones, roughly 85% seen once, with over 6.5% in the top ten. Sequenced material: unsorted PBMCs, taken 0.4 years before starting antiretroviral therapy. The receptors come from a man aged 18-30 years with HIV. Each CDR3 is given with its conserved first and last residue. Each record gives: CDR3 DNA, CDR3 protein, D gene, V gene, J gene, clone size. A D gene is named only where the DNA matches it firmly. Clone size is stated in some rows and not others, as once, few, many or a class when expanded.

TGCGCCAGCAGCATCCAACCTCAGGGGCTTGACGAGACCCAGTACTTC,CASSIQPQGLDETQYF,-,TRBV5-1,TRBJ2-5,-
TGTGCCAGCAGCCCGGAGAACACTGAAGCTTTCTTT,CASSPENTEAFF,-,TRBV7-9,TRBJ1-1,few
TGTGCCTGGAGTGTTAGATCTGGAAACACCATATATTTT,CAWSVRSGNTIYF,-,TRBV30,TRBJ1-3,once
TGTGCCAGCAGCCCCCGGGACGGGAATGAAGCTTTCTTT,CASSPRDGNEAFF,-,TRBV11-3,TRBJ1-1,-
TGTGCCAGCAGCCAAGTTGAGGGGGACTACGAGCAGTACTTC,CASSQVEGDYEQYF,-,TRBV14,TRBJ2-7,few
TGTGCCTGGAGTGACAGGGCTAACTATGGCTACACCTTC,CAWSDRANYGYTF,-,TRBV30,TRBJ1-2,-
TGTGCCAGCAGTTCCTACCAGGATCAAGAGACCCAGTACTTC,CASSSYQDQETQYF,-,TRBV6-1,TRBJ2-5,-
TGCAGCGTTGAAATAGGGGCAGCTCTCGGCTACACCTTC,CSVEIGAALGYTF,-,TRBV29-1,TRBJ1-2,-
TGTGCCAGCAGCCAAGATATTGAGGGAGCTTTCTTT,CASSQDIEGAFF,-,TRBV4-2,TRBJ1-1,-
TGTGCCAGCACCCTGGACAGGGGAAACGCTAGGAATGAGCAGTTCTTC,CASTLDRGNARNEQFF,TRBD1,TRBV28,TRBJ2-1,-
TGTGCCAGCACCAACGACGGAAACACCATATATTTT,CASTNDGNTIYF,-,TRBV2,TRBJ1-3,-
TGTGCCAGCAGCGGAGGACCCGACCCTAGCACAGATACGCAGTATTTT,CASSGGPDPSTDTQYF,-,TRBV9,TRBJ2-3,-
TGTGCCAGCAGCTATTACAATGAGCAGTTCTTC,CASSYYNEQFF,-,TRBV7-9,TRBJ2-1,-
TGTGCCAGCAGCATGGGACAGGGCGTCTATGGCTACACCTTC,CASSMGQGVYGYTF,TRBD1,TRBV11-2,TRBJ1-2,once
TGTGCCACCAGCAGACCGGATTGGCGGCGCCATGAAAAACTGTTTTTT,CATSRPDWRRHEKLFF,-,TRBV15,TRBJ1-4,-
TGCGCCATCCTCAAGGGAGCAGATACGCAGTATTTT,CAILKGADTQYF,-,TRBV10-1,TRBJ2-3,-
TGCGCCAGCAGCTCCGGGTGGGGTGGCAATGAGCAGTTCTTC,CASSSGWGGNEQFF,-,TRBV5-1,TRBJ2-1,-
TGTGCCAGCAGCGTAGACAGCGGGGGGGCCCCGTACAATGAGCAGTTCTTC,CASSVDSGGAPYNEQFF,TRBD2,TRBV9,TRBJ2-1,-
TGTGCCAGTAGTATAGCGGGGGCAGGGATCTCGGAGACCCAGTACTTC,CASSIAGAGISETQYF,-,TRBV19,TRBJ2-5,-
TGTGCCAGCAGCTTAGTAGCGGGGGGGCCGGGCACCGGGGAGCTGTTTTTT,CASSLVAGGPGTGELFF,TRBD2,TRBV13,TRBJ2-2,-
TGTGCCAGCATCCCCCCCGGGGCAGGGTCAGGCGAGCAGTACTTC,CASIPPGAGSGEQYF,-,TRBV6-5,TRBJ2-7,once
TGCGCCAGCAGCCAAGATGTAAGGAATGAGCAGTTCTTC,CASSQDVRNEQFF,-,TRBV4-3,TRBJ2-1,-
TGTGCCAGCATCAGACCGGGTTTCCAAGAGACCCAGTACTTC,CASIRPGFQETQYF,-,TRBV5-6,TRBJ2-5,-
TGCGCCAGCAGCCCAGGACAGACCTCCTACGAGCAGTACTTC,CASSPGQTSYEQYF,-,TRBV4-1,TRBJ2-7,-
TGCGCCAGCAGCCAGGAGGGTTCGCCCTATAATTCACCCCTCCACTTT,CASSQEGSPYNSPLHF,-,TRBV4-1,TRBJ1-6,-
TGTGCCAGCAGTTTACGGAGGGACAGGGCTTACACAGATACGCAGTATTTT,CASSLRRDRAYTDTQYF,TRBD1,TRBV27,TRBJ2-3,-
TGCGCCAGCAGCTTGGCCTCCGGACAGGGGGGTGGTGAAGCTTTCTTT,CASSLASGQGGGEAFF,TRBD1,TRBV5-1,TRBJ1-1,-
TGTGCCAGCAGTTTCACAGGGAGCTCCTACAATGAGCAGTTCTTC,CASSFTGSSYNEQFF,-,TRBV6-5,TRBJ2-1,-
TGTGCCAGTAGTATGGGTGTCGGCGGGGAGCTGTTTTTT,CASSMGVGGELFF,-,TRBV19,TRBJ2-2,-
TGTGCCAGCAGCTTAAGTGCCATGGTGGGGGGTGAAAAACTGTTTTTT,CASSLSAMVGGEKLFF,-,TRBV7-2,TRBJ1-4,-
TGCGCCAGCAGCTTGGAAGGGGGCTACGAGCAGTACTTC,CASSLEGGYEQYF,-,TRBV5-1,TRBJ2-7,-
TGTGCCAGCAGGGGGACGGTGAGCAATCAGCCCCAGCATTTT,CASRGTVSNQPQHF,-,TRBV2,TRBJ1-5,-
TGTGCCAGATCCTCCCCGGAGGGTTATAATGAAAAACTGTTTTTT,CARSSPEGYNEKLFF,-,TRBV21-1,TRBJ1-4,-
TGTGCCAGCAGCTTAGGAGTAGGAAGGAAACACGAGCAGTACTTC,CASSLGVGRKHEQYF,-,TRBV7-8,TRBJ2-7,-
TGTGCCAGTAGTATATTCCCGGGACACAATCAGCCCCAGCATTTT,CASSIFPGHNQPQHF,-,TRBV19,TRBJ1-5,once
TGCAGTGCTTCGGGCCCCGCGGGGTTCTTC,CSASGPAGFF,-,TRBV20-1,TRBJ2-1,-
TGTGCCAGCAGTCTTCAGAGCTCTGGGGCCAACGTCCTGACTTTC,CASSLQSSGANVLTF,-,TRBV9,TRBJ2-6,-
TGTGCCTGGTCGGTGTCGCGCTCCCACGAGCAGTACTTC,CAWSVSRSHEQYF,-,TRBV30,TRBJ2-7,-
TGTGCCAGCAGGGGGGGGAGTTTACCAACTTACAATGAGCAGTTCTTC,CASRGGSLPTYNEQFF,TRBD2,TRBV7-2,TRBJ2-1,-
TGTGCCAGCAGCAAAGAAGGGACAGGGGAAGTGGAGCAGTACTTC,CASSKEGTGEVEQYF,-,TRBV21-1,TRBJ2-7,few
TGTGCCAGCAGCCCCGGGGCTCTGTATGGTTCCAATCAGCCCCAGCATTTT,CASSPGALYGSNQPQHF,-,TRBV7-9,TRBJ1-5,-
TGCGCCAGCAGCTTGGTTCTGTTGGAGAAAGCTTTCTTT,CASSLVLLEKAFF,-,TRBV5-1,TRBJ1-1,-
TGCGCCAGCAGCTGGGAAAGAGCGGATACGCAGTATTTT,CASSWERADTQYF,-,TRBV5-1,TRBJ2-3,-
TGTGCCAGCAGCCGCACAGGTGGTCAGTTCTTC,CASSRTGGQFF,-,TRBV7-6,TRBJ2-1,-
TGTGCCAGCAGCTTAGGCTCGGGTCAGCCCCAGCATTTT,CASSLGSGQPQHF,-,TRBV13,TRBJ1-5,few
TGTGCCAGCCCTCTTGATAGCGGGGCTACCGGGGAGCTGTTTTTT,CASPLDSGATGELFF,TRBD2,TRBV7-9,TRBJ2-2,-
TGTGCCTGGAGTGTAACTAGATCCGGGGAGCTGTTTTTT,CAWSVTRSGELFF,-,TRBV30,TRBJ2-2,-
TGTGCCAGCAGTGACCTCCGGGACATACAAGAGACCCAGTACTTC,CASSDLRDIQETQYF,-,TRBV25-1,TRBJ2-5,-
TGTGCCAGCAGCCTAGGCTACGAGCAGTACTTC,CASSLGYEQYF,-,TRBV14,TRBJ2-7,few
TGTGCCAGCAGTGGAAGCGCTCTGGCGGGAATGAGGCTTTCCGAGCAGTACTTC,CASSGSALAGMRLSEQYF,-,TRBV6-1,TRBJ2-7,-
TGTGCCAGCAGCAATGGGGCTGAGCAGTTCTTC,CASSNGAEQFF,-,TRBV7-6,TRBJ2-1,-
TGTGCCAGCAGGGAGCTGGGACTAGCGGGATACGAGCAGTACTTC,CASRELGLAGYEQYF,TRBD2,TRBV6-5,TRBJ2-7,few
TGTGCCTGGAGTTATCGGGGGAACACTGAAGCTTTCTTT,CAWSYRGNTEAFF,-,TRBV30,TRBJ1-1,-